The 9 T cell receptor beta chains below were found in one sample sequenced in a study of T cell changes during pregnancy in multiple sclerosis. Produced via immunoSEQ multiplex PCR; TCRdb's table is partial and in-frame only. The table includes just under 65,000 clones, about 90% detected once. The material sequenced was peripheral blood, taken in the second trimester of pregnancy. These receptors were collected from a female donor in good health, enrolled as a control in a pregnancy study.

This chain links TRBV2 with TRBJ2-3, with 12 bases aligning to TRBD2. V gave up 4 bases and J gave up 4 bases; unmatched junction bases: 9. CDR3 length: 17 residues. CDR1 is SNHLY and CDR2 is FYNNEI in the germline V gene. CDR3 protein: CASSVRTSGIGPDTQYF. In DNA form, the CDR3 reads TGTGCCAGCAGTGTCCGGACTAGCGGGATAGGGCCAGATACGCAGTATTTT.

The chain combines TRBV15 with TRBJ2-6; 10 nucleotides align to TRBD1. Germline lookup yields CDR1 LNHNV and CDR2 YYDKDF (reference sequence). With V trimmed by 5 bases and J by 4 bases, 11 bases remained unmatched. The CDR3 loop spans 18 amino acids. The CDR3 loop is CATSPRQGAIRGANVLTF. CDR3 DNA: TGTGCCACCAGCCCAAGACAGGGGGCGATTAGGGGGGCCAACGTCCTGACTTTC.

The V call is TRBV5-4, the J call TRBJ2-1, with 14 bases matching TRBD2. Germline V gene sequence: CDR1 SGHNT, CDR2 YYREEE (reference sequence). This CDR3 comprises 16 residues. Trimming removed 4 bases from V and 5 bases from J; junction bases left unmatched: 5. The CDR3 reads CASSPGLAGDNNEQFF. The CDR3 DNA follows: TGTGCCAGCAGCCCGGGACTAGCGGGGGACAACAATGAGCAGTTCTTC.

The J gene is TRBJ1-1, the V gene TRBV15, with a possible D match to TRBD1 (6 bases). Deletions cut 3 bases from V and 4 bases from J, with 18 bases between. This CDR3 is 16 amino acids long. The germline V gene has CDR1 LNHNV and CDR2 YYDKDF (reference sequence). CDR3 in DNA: TGTGCCACCAGCAGGGGGGCGTGGGACCCGGGCACTGAAGCTTTCTTT. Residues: CATSRGAWDPGTEAFF.

Written as DNA, the CDR3 is TGTGCCAGCAGTTCGGGACAGGGATTACCGTATGGCTACACCTTC. As protein: CASSSGQGLPYGYTF. This sequence joins TRBV28 and TRBJ1-2, with 9 nucleotides matching TRBD1. Looked up from germline, CDR1 is MDHEN and CDR2 is SYDVKM. The CDR3 has 15 amino acids. The V and J ends lost 4 bases and 5 bases, in that order; junction bases with no gene match: 8.

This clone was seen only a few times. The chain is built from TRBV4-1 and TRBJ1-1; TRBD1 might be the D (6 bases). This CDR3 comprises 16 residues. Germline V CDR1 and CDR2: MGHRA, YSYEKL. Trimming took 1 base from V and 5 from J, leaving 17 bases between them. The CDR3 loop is CASSQAGATRWTEAFF. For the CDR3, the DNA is TGCGCCAGCAGCCAAGCAGGGGCTACAAGGTGGACTGAAGCTTTCTTT.

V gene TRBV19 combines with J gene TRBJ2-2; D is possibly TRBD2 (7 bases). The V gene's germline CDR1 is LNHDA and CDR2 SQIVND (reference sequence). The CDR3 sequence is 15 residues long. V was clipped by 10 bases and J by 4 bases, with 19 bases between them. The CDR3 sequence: CATNPAGALTGELFF. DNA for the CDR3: TGTGCCACCAACCCTGCGGGGGCCCTCACCGGGGAGCTGTTTTTT.

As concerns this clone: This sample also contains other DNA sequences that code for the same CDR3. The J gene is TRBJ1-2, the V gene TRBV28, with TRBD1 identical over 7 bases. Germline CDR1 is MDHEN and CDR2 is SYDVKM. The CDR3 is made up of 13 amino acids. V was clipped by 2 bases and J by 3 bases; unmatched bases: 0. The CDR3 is CASSLGTDYGYTF. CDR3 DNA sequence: TGTGCCAGCAGTTTAGGGACAGACTATGGCTACACCTTC.

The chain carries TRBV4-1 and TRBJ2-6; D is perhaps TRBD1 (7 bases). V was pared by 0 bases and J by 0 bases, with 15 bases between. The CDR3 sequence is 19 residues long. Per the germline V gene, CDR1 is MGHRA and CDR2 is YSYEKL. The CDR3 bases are TGCGCCAGCAGCCAAGATCCTCAGGGGGGTGGCTCTGGGGCCAACGTCCTGACTTTC. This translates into CASSQDPQGGGSGANVLTF.